The present entry profiles one T cell receptor beta chain with its context. Antigen unknown. Extracted RNA was reverse transcribed into cDNA, the sequencing template. Clones were sequenced by immunoSEQ multiplex PCR, and TCRdb holds only the in-frame ones, with some missing. The sample contains roughly 120,000 clones, less than 70% of which appear only once. This entry is derived from a study of CD8+ T cells in alopecia areata. Broader study findings: Scalp clonality dropped significantly under tofacitinib, as did expanded CD8+ top-100 clones.

The CDR3 loop spans 14 amino acids. Germline V gene lookup returns CDR1 SGHRS and CDR2 YFSETQ. V shed 4 bases, J shed 3 bases, and the junction held 4 bases outside the gene matches. Treatment here: oral pan-JAK inhibitor, 5-10 mg twice daily. The source is a human donor with alopecia areata. This specimen consisted of CD4+ T cells sorted from blood, obtained at week 24, from a patient treated with tofacitinib. V and J are TRBV5-1 and TRBJ1-1, with 9 bases identical to TRBD1. CDR3 loop: CASSKGQGDTEAFF. The CDR3, as DNA: TGCGCCAGCAGCAAGGGACAGGGCGACACTGAAGCTTTCTTT.